Following are 14 T cell receptor beta chains from one sample sequenced in a study of blood T cell repertoires in COVID-19. The data were produced by immunoSEQ multiplex PCR, yet TCRdb's version contains in-frame clones alone and is incomplete. The sample yields 150,000 to 200,000 clones, just over 85% seen once. Sequencing used peripheral blood. These receptors were taken from a man in his sixties with acute or convalescent COVID-19.

The chain couples TRBV4-1 to TRBJ2-5; 11 bases are a match to TRBD2. This CDR3 contains 15 residues. Per germline, CDR1 MGHRA and CDR2 YSYEKL. V was clipped by 5 bases and J by 2 bases; unmatched bases: 4. The CDR3 spells CASSYGTSGQETQYF. For the CDR3, the DNA is TGCGCCAGCAGCTACGGGACTAGCGGACAAGAGACCCAGTACTTC.

The CDR3 sequence is CASSPRDSYGYTF. The CDR3 coding sequence is TGTGCCAGCAGTCCCCGGGATAGCTATGGCTACACCTTC. This rearrangement joins TRBV27 to TRBJ1-2; no clear D gene. The CDR3 runs to 13 residues. CDR1 and CDR2 from the germline V gene are MNHEY and SMNVEV (reference sequence). V was pared by 5 bases and J by 4 bases, with 11 bases between.

The rearrangement uses TRBV30 and TRBJ2-1; the match to TRBD2 covers 11 bases. This CDR3 has 14 residues. Germline CDR1 GTSNPN, CDR2 SVGIG (reference sequence). V lost 2 bases, J lost 8 bases, and 5 bases stayed unmatched. This CDR3 reads CAWSLGLAGDEQFF. The CDR3 nucleotides read TGTGCCTGGAGTCTCGGACTAGCGGGCGATGAGCAGTTCTTC. The variable domain in full, completed from reference TRBV30 and TRBJ2-1, reads SQTIHQWPATLVQPVGSPLSLECTVEGTSNPNLYWYRQAAGRGLQLLFYSVGIGQISSEVPQNLSASRPQDRQFILSSKKLLLSDSGFYLCAWSLGLAGDEQFFGPGTRLTVL.

This clone is a singleton in its sample. The chain employs TRBV2 and TRBJ2-7, with 7 bases identical to TRBD1. V dropped 3 bases and J dropped 2; count of bases not matched to a gene: 4. The CDR3 has 14 residues. Germline loops: CDR1 SNHLY, CDR2 FYNNEI. CDR3 region: CASSDQGVTYEQYF. CDR3 nucleotides: TGTGCCAGCAGTGACCAGGGGGTCACCTACGAGCAGTACTTC.

This chain connects TRBV19 to TRBJ2-2; 10 nucleotides line up with TRBD2. V was clipped by 7 bases and J by 0 bases; unmatched bases: 2. The germline gives CDR1 LNHDA, CDR2 SQIVND (reference sequence). This CDR3 is 15 amino acids long. The CDR3 region is CASKLAGSNTGELFF. CDR3 nucleotides: TGTGCCAGTAAACTAGCGGGGTCGAACACCGGGGAGCTGTTTTTT.

This clone was counted a single time. This sequence joins TRBV11-2 and TRBJ1-3; D is undetermined. Trimming pared 3 bases from V and 0 bases from J, leaving 9 bases between. The CDR3 has 15 residues. Germline values: CDR1 SGHAT, CDR2 FQNNGV. CDR3 loop: CASSFGASSGNTIYF. CDR3 bases: TGTGCCAGCAGCTTTGGAGCGAGCTCTGGAAACACCATATATTTT.

V and J are TRBV2 and TRBJ2-3; 9 bases are shared with TRBD2. The germline V gene encodes CDR1 SNHLY and CDR2 FYNNEI. The V segment lost 7 bases and the J segment 4 bases; nucleotides outside the gene matches: 3. CDR3 length: 13 residues. The CDR3 DNA reads as TGTGCCAGCATAGCGGGAGTCGCAGATACGCAGTATTTT. Its translation is CASIAGVADTQYF.

CDR3 coding DNA: TGTGCCAGCAGCTTTGGTAGTAATGGAGATGAGCAGTTCTTC. Its protein product is CASSFGSNGDEQFF. This sequence joins TRBV7-9 and TRBJ2-1, with D hard to call. V was pared by 3 bases and J by 8 bases, with 14 bases between. The germline gives CDR1 SEHNR, CDR2 FQNEAQ (reference sequence). This CDR3 has 14 amino acids.

The chain combines TRBV24-1 with TRBJ2-1; 7 bases line up with TRBD1. Germline lookup yields CDR1 KGHDR and CDR2 SFDVKD. The CDR3 is 15 residues long. V shed 3 bases, J shed 2 bases, and the junction held 3 bases outside the gene matches. The CDR3 nucleotides read TGTGCCACCAGTGATAACAGGGGCCCCTACAATGAGCAGTTCTTC. Amino acids: CATSDNRGPYNEQFF.

The rearrangement joins TRBV30 to TRBJ2-3; D call uncertain. The length of the CDR3 is 13 residues. Per germline, CDR1 GTSNPN and CDR2 SVGIG (reference sequence). Trimming cost V 2 bases and J 5 bases, with 11 bases left between them. The CDR3 loop reads CAWSPVFLDTQYF. The CDR3 DNA is TGTGCCTGGAGTCCCGTGTTTCTAGATACGCAGTATTTT. The full variable domain, completed using reference TRBV30 and TRBJ2-3, is SQTIHQWPATLVQPVGSPLSLECTVEGTSNPNLYWYRQAAGRGLQLLFYSVGIGQISSEVPQNLSASRPQDRQFILSSKKLLLSDSGFYLCAWSPVFLDTQYFGPGTRLTVL.

V gene TRBV5-1 combines with J gene TRBJ1-2; 7 bases map to TRBD1. Germline-derived CDR1 and CDR2 are SGHRS and YFSETQ. Trimming at V came to 3 bases and at J to 2 bases, leaving 7 bases not matched to a gene. The CDR3 loop spans 15 amino acids. In DNA form, the CDR3 reads TGCGCCAGCAGCTGGGGAGGACAGGCAAACTATGGCTACACCTTC. Translating it yields CASSWGGQANYGYTF. Combining the CDR3 with reference TRBV5-1 and TRBJ1-2 gives the whole variable domain KAGVTQTPRYLIKTRGQQVTLSCSPISGHRSVSWYQQTPGQGLQFLFEYFSETQRNKGNFPGRFSGRQFSNSRSEMNVSTLELGDSALYLCASSWGGQANYGYTFGSGTRLTVV.

The rearrangement links TRBV24-1 to TRBJ2-7; 7 bases fit TRBD1. V lost 7 bases to trimming and J lost 3 bases; unmatched junction nucleotides: 2. Germline loops: CDR1 KGHDR, CDR2 SFDVKD. There are 12 residues in the CDR3. The CDR3 bases are TGTGCCACCAGCGGGGACAGCTACGAGCAGTACTTC. Translation: CATSGDSYEQYF.

J is TRBJ1-1 and V is TRBV19, with TRBD1 matching 9 bases. The CDR3 spans 14 residues. Trimming took 4 bases from V and 5 from J; bases not matched to a gene: 5. In germline, CDR1 is LNHDA, CDR2 SQIVND (reference sequence). CDR3 residues: CASSSGQGWTEAFF. The DNA for the CDR3 is TGTGCCAGTAGTAGCGGACAGGGGTGGACTGAAGCTTTCTTT.

The chain combines TRBV7-6 with TRBJ2-5, with D perhaps matching TRBD1 (5 bases). The length of the CDR3 is 14 residues. Germline CDR1 SGHVS, CDR2 FNYEAQ. V was trimmed by 5 bases and J by 1 base, leaving 11 bases between them. The CDR3 reads CASSTSQVQETQYF. CDR3 coding DNA: TGTGCCAGCAGCACTTCACAGGTCCAAGAGACCCAGTACTTC.